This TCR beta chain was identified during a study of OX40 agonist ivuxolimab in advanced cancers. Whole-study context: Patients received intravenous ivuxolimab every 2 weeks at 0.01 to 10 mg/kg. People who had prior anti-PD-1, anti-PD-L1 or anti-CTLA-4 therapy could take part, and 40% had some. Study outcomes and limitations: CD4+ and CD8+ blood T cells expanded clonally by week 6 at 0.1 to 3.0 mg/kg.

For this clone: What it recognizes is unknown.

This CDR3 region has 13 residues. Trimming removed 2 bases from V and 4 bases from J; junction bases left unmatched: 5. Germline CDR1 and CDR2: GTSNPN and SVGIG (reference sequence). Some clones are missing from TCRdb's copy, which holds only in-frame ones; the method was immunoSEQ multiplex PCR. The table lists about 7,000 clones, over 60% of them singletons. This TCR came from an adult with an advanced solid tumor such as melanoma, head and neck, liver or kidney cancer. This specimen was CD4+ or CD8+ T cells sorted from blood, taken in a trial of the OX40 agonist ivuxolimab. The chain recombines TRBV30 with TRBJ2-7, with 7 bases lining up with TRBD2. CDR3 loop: CAWSLSGAYEQYF. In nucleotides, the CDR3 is TGTGCCTGGAGTCTGAGCGGGGCTTACGAGCAGTACTTC.